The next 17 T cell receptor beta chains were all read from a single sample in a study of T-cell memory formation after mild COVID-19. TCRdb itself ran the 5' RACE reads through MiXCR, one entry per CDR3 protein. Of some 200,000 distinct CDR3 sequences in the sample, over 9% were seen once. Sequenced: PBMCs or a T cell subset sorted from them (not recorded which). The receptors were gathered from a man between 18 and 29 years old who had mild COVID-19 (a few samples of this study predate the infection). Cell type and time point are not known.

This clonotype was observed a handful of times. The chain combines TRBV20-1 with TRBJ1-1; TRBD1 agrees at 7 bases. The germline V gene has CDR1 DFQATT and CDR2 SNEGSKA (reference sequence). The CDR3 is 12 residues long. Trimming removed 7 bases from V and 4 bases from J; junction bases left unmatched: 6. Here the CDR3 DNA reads TGCAGTGGACCGGGACAGCTCACTGAAGCTTTCTTT. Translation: CSGPGQLTEAFF.

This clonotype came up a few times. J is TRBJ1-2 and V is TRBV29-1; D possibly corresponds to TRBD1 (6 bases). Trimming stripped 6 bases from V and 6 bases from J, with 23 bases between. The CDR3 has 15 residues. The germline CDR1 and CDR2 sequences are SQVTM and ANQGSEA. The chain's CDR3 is CSVGVGDIFTDGYTF. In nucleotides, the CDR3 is TGCAGCGTGGGTGTCGGGGACATATTTACCGATGGCTACACCTTC.

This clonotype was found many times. This CDR3 is CAISEGNQPQHF. In DNA, the CDR3 is TGTGCCATCAGTGAAGGGAATCAGCCCCAGCATTTT. The genes are TRBV10-3 and TRBJ1-5; D gene unclear. Germline V gene data show CDR1 as ENHRY and CDR2 as SYGVKD. V lost 3 bases, J lost 4 bases, and 4 bases lay in between. This CDR3 has 12 amino acids.

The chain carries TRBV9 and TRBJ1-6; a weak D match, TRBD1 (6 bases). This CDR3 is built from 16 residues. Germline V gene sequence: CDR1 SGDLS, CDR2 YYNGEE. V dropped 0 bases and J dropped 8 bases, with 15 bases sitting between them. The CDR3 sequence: CASSVAGGVADSPLHF. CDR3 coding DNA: TGTGCCAGCAGCGTAGCGGGGGGCGTAGCGGATTCACCCCTCCACTTT.

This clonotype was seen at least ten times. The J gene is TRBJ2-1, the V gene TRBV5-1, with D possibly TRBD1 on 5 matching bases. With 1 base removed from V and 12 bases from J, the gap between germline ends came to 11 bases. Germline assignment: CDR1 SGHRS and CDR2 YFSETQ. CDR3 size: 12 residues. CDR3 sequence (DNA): TGCGCCAGCAGCTTGACAGGCTGGGGGCAGTTCTTC. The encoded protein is CASSLTGWGQFF.

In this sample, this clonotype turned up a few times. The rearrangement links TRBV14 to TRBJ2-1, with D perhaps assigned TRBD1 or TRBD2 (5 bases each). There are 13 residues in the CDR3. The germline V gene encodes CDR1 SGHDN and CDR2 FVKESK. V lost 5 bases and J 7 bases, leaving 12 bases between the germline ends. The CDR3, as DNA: TGTGCCAGCAGCTTAACGGGGACGAATGAGCAGTTCTTC. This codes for CASSLTGTNEQFF.

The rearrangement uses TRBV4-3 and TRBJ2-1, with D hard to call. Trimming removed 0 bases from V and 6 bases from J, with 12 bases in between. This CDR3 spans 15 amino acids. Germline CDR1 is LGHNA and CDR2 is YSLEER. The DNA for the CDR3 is TGCGCCAGCAGCCAAGATCTTCAGAGAGCCAATGAGCAGTTCTTC. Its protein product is CASSQDLQRANEQFF.

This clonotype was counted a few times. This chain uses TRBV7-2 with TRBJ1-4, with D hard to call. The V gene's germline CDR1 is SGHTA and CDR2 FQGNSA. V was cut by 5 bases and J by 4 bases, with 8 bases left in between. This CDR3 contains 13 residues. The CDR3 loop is CASSSMGNEKLFF. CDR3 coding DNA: TGTGCCAGCAGCAGCATGGGTAATGAAAAACTGTTTTTT.

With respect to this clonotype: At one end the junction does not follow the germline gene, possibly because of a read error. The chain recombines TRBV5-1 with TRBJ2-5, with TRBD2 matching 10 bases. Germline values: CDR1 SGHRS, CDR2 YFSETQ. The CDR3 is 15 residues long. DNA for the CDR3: TGCGCCAGCAGCTTTCTAGCGGGGGATCAAGAGACCCGGTACTTC. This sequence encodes CASSFLAGDQETRYF.

The CDR3 DNA sequence: TGTGCCAGCAGCACCCTTCCGGGAGAAAAACTGTTTTTT. It is translated as CASSTLPGEKLFF. J is TRBJ1-4 and V is TRBV5-6; D call uncertain. Germline V gives CDR1 SGHDT, CDR2 YYEEEE. The CDR3 extends over 13 amino acids. Trimming cost V 4 bases and J 8 bases, with 12 bases left between them. The whole variable domain, filled in from reference TRBV5-6 and TRBJ1-4, reads DAGVTQSPTHLIKTRGQQVTLRCSPKSGHDTVSWYQQALGQGPQFIFQYYEEEERQRGNFPDRFSGHQFPNYSSELNVNALLLGDSALYLCASSTLPGEKLFFGSGTQLSVL.

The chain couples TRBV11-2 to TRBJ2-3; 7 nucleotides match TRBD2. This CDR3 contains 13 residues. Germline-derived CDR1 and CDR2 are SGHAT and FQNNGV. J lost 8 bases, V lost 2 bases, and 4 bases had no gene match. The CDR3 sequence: CASSLTLARTQYF. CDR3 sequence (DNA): TGTGCCAGCAGCTTAACACTAGCGCGTACGCAGTATTTT.

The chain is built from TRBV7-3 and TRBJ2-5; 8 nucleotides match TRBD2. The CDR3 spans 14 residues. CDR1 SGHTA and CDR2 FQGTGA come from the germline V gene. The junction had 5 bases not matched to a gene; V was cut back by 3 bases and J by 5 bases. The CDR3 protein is CASSFQGLGETQYF. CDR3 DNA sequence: TGTGCCAGCAGCTTCCAGGGACTAGGGGAGACCCAGTACTTC. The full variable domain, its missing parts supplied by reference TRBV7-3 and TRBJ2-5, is GAGVSQTPSNKVTEKGKYVELRCDPISGHTALYWYRQSLGQGPEFLIYFQGTGAADDSGLPNDRFFAVRPEGSVSTLKIQRTERGDSAVYLCASSFQGLGETQYFGPGTRLLVL.

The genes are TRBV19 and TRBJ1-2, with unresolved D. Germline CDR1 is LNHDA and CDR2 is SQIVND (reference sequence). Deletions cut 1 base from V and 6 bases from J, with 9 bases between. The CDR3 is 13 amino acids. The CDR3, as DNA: TGTGCCAGTAGTATAGTGGGGAGACATGGCTACACCTTC. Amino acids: CASSIVGRHGYTF.

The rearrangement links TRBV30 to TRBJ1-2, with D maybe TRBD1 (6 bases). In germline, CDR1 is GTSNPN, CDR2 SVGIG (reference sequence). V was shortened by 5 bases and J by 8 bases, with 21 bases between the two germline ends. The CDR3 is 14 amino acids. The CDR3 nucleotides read TGTGCCTGGGATTCGGACAGCGCAATCTCCGGCTACACCTTC. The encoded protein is CAWDSDSAISGYTF.

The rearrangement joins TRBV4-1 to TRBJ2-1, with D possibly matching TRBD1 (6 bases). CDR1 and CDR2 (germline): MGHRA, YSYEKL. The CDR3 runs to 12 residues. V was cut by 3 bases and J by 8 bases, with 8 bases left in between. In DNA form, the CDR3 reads TGCGCCAGCAGCCAGGGGGCCCATGAGCAGTTCTTC. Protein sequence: CASSQGAHEQFF.

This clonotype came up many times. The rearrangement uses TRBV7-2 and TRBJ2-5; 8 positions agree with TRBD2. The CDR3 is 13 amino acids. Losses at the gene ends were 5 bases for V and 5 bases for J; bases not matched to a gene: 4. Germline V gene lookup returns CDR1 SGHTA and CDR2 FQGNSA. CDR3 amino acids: CASSRTSQETQYF. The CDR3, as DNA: TGTGCCAGCAGCCGGACTAGCCAGGAGACCCAGTACTTC.

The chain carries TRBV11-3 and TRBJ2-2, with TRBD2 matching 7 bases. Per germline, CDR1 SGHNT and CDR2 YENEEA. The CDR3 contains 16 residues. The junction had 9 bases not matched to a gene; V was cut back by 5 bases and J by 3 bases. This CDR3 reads CASSANGGLYTGELFF. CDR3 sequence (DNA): TGTGCCAGCAGCGCAAACGGGGGGTTATACACCGGGGAGCTGTTTTTT.